This T cell receptor (beta chain) was profiled in a study of blood T cell repertoires in COVID-19. With 3 bases removed from V and 4 bases from J, the gap between germline ends came to 6 bases. The CDR3 totals 13 residues. In germline, CDR1 is SEHNR, CDR2 FQNEAQ (reference sequence). The data were produced by immunoSEQ multiplex PCR, yet TCRdb's version contains in-frame clones alone and is incomplete. The data contain around 390,000 clones, around nine tenths of them singletons. In Cohort 3, a recovered donor had either two negative PCRs, clearance, or symptom resolution. The source is a woman aged 45-59 years who had recovered from COVID-19. The rearrangement uses TRBV7-9 and TRBJ2-2; possible D gene TRBD1, 5 bases. Material: PBMCs or T cells enriched from blood (not recorded which). The DNA of the CDR3 is TGTGCCAGCAGCTTCAGGGTCACCGGGGAGCTGTTTTTT. Translated, it gives CASSFRVTGELFF.